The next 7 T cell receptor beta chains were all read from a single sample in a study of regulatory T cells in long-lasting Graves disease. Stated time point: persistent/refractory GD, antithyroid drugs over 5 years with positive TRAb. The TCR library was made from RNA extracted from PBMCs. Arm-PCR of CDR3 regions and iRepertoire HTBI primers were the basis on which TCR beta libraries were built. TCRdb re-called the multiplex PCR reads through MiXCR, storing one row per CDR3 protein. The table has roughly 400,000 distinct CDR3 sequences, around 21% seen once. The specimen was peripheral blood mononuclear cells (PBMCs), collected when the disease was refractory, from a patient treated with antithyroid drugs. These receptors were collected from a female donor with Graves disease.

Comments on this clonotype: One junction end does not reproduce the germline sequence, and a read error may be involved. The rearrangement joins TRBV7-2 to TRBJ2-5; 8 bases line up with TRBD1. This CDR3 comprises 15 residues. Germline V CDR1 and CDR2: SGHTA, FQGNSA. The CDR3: CASSQGTGSAETQYF. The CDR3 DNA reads TGCGCCAGCAGCCAGGGGACAGGTTCCGCAGAGACCCAGTACTTC.

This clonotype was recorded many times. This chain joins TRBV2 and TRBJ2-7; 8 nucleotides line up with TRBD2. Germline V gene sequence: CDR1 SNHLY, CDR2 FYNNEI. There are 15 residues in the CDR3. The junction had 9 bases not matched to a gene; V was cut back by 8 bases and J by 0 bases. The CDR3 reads CASLRAGGPSYEQYF. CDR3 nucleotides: TGTGCCAGCCTCCGGGCGGGAGGCCCCTCCTACGAGCAGTACTTC.

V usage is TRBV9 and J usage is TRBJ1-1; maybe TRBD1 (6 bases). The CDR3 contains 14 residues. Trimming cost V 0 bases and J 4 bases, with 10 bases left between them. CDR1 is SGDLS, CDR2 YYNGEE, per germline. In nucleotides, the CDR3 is TGTGCCAGCAGCGTAGAAGTCAGGGGCACTGAAGCTTTCTTT. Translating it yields CASSVEVRGTEAFF.

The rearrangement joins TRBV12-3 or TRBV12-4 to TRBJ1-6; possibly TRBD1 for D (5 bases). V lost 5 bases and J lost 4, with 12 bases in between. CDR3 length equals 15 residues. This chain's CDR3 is CASSPVRGYNSPLHF. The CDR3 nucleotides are TGTGCCAGCAGTCCTGTCCGGGGGTATAATTCACCCCTCCACTTT.

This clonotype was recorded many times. CDR3 loop: CASSLHRGMGNQPQHF. CDR3 DNA sequence: TGTGCCAGCAGTTTACATCGGGGGATGGGGAATCAGCCCCAGCATTTT. The V gene is TRBV28, the J gene TRBJ1-5; TRBD1 is a possible D gene (5 bases). Trimming stripped 2 bases from V and 4 bases from J, with 15 bases between. CDR1 is MDHEN and CDR2 is SYDVKM in the germline V gene. The length of the CDR3 is 16 residues.

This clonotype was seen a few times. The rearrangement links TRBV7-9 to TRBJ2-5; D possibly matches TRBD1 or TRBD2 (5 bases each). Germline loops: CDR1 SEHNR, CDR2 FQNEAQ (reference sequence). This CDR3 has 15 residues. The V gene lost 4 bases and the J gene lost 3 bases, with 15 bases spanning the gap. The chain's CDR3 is CASSSNRDPKETQYF. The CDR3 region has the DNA TGTGCCAGCAGCTCCAATAGGGACCCTAAAGAGACCCAGTACTTC.

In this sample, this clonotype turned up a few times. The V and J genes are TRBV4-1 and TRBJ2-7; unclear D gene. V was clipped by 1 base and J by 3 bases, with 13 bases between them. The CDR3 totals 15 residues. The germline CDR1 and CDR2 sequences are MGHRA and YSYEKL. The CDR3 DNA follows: TGCGCCAGCAGCCAAGTGCGGTCTAGTTACTACGAGCAGTACTTC. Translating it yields CASSQVRSSYYEQYF.